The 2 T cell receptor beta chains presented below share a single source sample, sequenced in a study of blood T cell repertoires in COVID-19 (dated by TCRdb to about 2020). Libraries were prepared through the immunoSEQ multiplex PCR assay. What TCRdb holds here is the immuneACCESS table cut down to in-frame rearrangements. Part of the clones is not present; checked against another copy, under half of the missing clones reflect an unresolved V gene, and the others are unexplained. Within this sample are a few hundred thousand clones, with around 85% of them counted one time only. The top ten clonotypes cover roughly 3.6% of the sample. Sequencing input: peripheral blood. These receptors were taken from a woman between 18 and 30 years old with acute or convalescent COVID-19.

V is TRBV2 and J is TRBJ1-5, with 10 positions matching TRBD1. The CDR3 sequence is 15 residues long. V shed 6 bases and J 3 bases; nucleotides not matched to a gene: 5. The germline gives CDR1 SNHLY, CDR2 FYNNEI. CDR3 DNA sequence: TGTGCCAGCAGCGATGGGACAGGGGCCAATCAGCCCCAGCATTTT. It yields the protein CASSDGTGANQPQHF.

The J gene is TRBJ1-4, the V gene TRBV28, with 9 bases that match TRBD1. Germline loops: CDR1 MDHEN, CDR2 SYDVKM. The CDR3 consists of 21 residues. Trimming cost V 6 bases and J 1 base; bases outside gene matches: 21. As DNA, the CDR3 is TGTGCCAGCAGCCTAGACATAAGCGGGGGAAGGGACAGGGAAACTAATGAAAAACTGTTTTTT. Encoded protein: CASSLDISGGRDRETNEKLFF.